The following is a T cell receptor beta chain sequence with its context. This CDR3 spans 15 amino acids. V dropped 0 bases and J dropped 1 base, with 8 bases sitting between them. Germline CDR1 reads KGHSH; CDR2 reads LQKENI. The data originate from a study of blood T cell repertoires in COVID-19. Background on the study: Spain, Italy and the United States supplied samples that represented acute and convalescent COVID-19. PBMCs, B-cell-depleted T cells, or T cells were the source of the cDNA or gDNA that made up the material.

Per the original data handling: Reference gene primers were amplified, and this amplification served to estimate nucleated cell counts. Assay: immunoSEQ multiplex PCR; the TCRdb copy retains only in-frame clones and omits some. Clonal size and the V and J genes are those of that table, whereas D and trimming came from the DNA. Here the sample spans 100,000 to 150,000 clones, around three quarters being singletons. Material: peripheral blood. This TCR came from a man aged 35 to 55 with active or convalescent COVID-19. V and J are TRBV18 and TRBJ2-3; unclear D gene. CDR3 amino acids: CASSPPYSRTDTQYF. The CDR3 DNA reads TGTGCCAGCTCACCACCGTACAGCCGCACAGATACGCAGTATTTT.